This T cell receptor (beta chain) was documented in a study of cytomegalovirus exposure and HLA in healthy donors. The PCR had 60 Vbeta and 13 Jbeta primers. Assay: immunoSEQ multiplex PCR; the TCRdb copy retains only in-frame clones and omits some. The sample holds some 150,000 clones, 60% to 80% seen once. General observations from the study: From TCR beta sequences, most subjects' HLA-A and HLA-B alleles were reportedly predicted accurately. Immune exposure information comprised only CMV serostatus.

Worth noting for this clone: Its antigen remains unidentified.

CDR3 length: 15 amino acids. V was clipped by 2 bases and J by 8 bases; unmatched bases: 6. Germline V gene sequence: CDR1 SGHRS, CDR2 YFSETQ. Sequenced material: PBMCs. The source is a male donor in good health and CMV-seronegative. V and J are TRBV5-1 and TRBJ2-1, with TRBD1 identical over 11 bases. The CDR3 sequence is CASSLTGQGGDEQFF. CDR3 bases: TGCGCCAGCAGCTTAACGGGACAGGGGGGCGATGAGCAGTTCTTC.